One sample yielded the 14 T cell receptor beta chains listed below, sequenced in a study of blood T cell repertoires in COVID-19 (dated by TCRdb to 2018 to 2020). Library prep was done by the immunoSEQ multiplex PCR assay. TCRdb provides this immuneACCESS table in a form limited to in-frame rearrangements. Some clones are lacking; in checked studies, under half of them reflect an unresolved V gene, and why the rest are absent is not known. Across this sample there are about 120,000 clones, with roughly four fifths seen only once. The ten largest clones represent about 12% of the sample. Sequencing was carried out using peripheral blood. The origin of the receptors is a human donor in a cohort sampled during active COVID-19.

CDR3 sequence reads: CASSEAGYLSGDTQYF. The CDR3 DNA reads as TGTGCCAGCAGTGAAGCGGGGTACCTTAGCGGGGATACGCAGTATTTT. The chain combines TRBV2 with TRBJ2-3; TRBD2 matches 7 bases. Per germline, CDR1 SNHLY and CDR2 FYNNEI. CDR3 size: 16 residues. The J segment lost 6 bases and the V segment lost 0 bases, leaving 9 bases of the junction unmatched.

In the case of this clone: Other DNA variants within this sample encode the same CDR3. This chain connects TRBV7-9 to TRBJ1-1; D may be TRBD1 (5 bases). The V gene's germline CDR1 is SEHNR and CDR2 FQNEAQ (reference sequence). Trimming removed 1 base at V and 1 base at J, with 7 bases between. This CDR3 spans 14 amino acids. In DNA form, the CDR3 reads TGTGCCAGCAGCTTAGACAGGAGGAACACTGAAGCTTTCTTT. This translates into CASSLDRRNTEAFF.

V usage is TRBV5-1 and J usage is TRBJ1-6; D uncertain. The CDR3 has 18 residues. The ends were cut back, 0 bases at V and 0 bases at J, with 13 bases in the middle. Germline values: CDR1 SGHRS, CDR2 YFSETQ. CDR3: CASSLVGLTSSYNSPLHF. CDR3 in DNA: TGCGCCAGCAGCTTGGTCGGGTTGACTAGCTCCTATAATTCACCCCTCCACTTT. Using reference TRBV5-1 and TRBJ1-6 for the parts outside the CDR3, the full variable domain is KAGVTQTPRYLIKTRGQQVTLSCSPISGHRSVSWYQQTPGQGLQFLFEYFSETQRNKGNFPGRFSGRQFSNSRSEMNVSTLELGDSALYLCASSLVGLTSSYNSPLHFGNGTRLTVT.

The CDR3 reads CASSAGTGGEGTIYF. DNA of the CDR3: TGTGCCAGCAGCGCGGGTACAGGGGGCGAAGGGACCATATATTTT. The chain recombines TRBV7-8 with TRBJ1-3; 9 bases are shared with TRBD1. Germline CDR1 reads SGHVS; CDR2 reads FQNEAQ. This CDR3 has 15 amino acids. Trimming took 5 bases from V and 10 from J; bases not matched to a gene: 12.

CDR3 coding DNA: TGTGCCAGTAATGTAGCGGGGGGCCAAGAGACCCAGTACTTC. It codes for CASNVAGGQETQYF. The chain combines TRBV19 with TRBJ2-5; TRBD2 matches at 10 bases. The germline CDR1 and CDR2 sequences are LNHDA and SQIVND (reference sequence). V lost 7 bases and J lost 1; bases outside the gene matches: 3. The CDR3 is made up of 14 amino acids. Using reference TRBV19 and TRBJ2-5 for the parts outside the CDR3, the full variable domain is DGGITQSPKYLFRKEGQNVTLSCEQNLNHDAMYWYRQDPGQGLRLIYYSQIVNDFQKGDIAEGYSVSREKKESFPLTVTSAQKNPTAFYLCASNVAGGQETQYFGPGTRLLVL.

J is TRBJ1-5 and V is TRBV6-5; possibly TRBD1 for D (6 bases). Per germline, CDR1 MNHEY and CDR2 SVGAGI. Trimming shortened V by 4 bases and J by 3 bases, and 13 bases separated the two germline ends. The CDR3 has 15 amino acids. CDR3 protein: CASSSRQVLNQPQHF. The DNA for the CDR3 is TGTGCCAGCAGTTCCCGACAGGTCCTCAATCAGCCCCAGCATTTT.

This sequence joins TRBV5-1 and TRBJ2-7; D is perhaps TRBD1 (6 bases). V lost 0 bases and J 1 base, leaving 8 bases between the germline ends. This CDR3 has 14 residues. Looked up from germline, CDR1 is SGHRS and CDR2 is YFSETQ. In DNA form, the CDR3 reads TGCGCCAGCAGCTTGGGACAGGTTTCCTACGAGCAGTACTTC. This gives the protein CASSLGQVSYEQYF.

The V and J genes are TRBV18 and TRBJ2-2; 12 bases map to TRBD2. The CDR3 loop spans 17 amino acids. Germline trimming cut 5 bases from V and 3 bases from J; bases unmatched to any gene: 7. Germline V gene data show CDR1 as KGHSH and CDR2 as LQKENI. CDR3 nucleotide sequence: TGTGCCAGCTCAACTCCTCCTAGCGGGGGGGACACCGGGGAGCTGTTTTTT. As protein: CASSTPPSGGDTGELFF.

The V and J genes are TRBV10-2 and TRBJ1-6, with TRBD1 identical over 9 bases. The CDR3 covers 15 residues. V gave up 4 bases and J gave up 7 bases; unmatched junction bases: 5. Per the germline V gene, CDR1 is WSHSY and CDR2 is SAAADI. The CDR3: CASSGDTGGNSPLHF. The CDR3 region has the DNA TGCGCCAGCAGTGGAGATACAGGGGGCAATTCACCCCTCCACTTT.

The chain is built from TRBV7-2 and TRBJ2-1; the match to TRBD2 covers 9 bases. The CDR3 covers 16 residues. V gave up 1 base and J gave up 5 bases; unmatched junction bases: 6. Germline V CDR1 and CDR2: SGHTA, FQGNSA. The CDR3 nucleotides are TGTGCCAGCAGCTTAGTCGGGCTAGCGGGGAACAATGAGCAGTTCTTC. Translated: CASSLVGLAGNNEQFF.

V is TRBV29-1 and J is TRBJ2-2; no clear D. Germline CDR1 is SQVTM and CDR2 is ANQGSEA. CDR3 size: 13 residues. This CDR3 is CAIELPNTGELFF. The CDR3 region has the DNA TGCGCTATTGAACTGCCGAACACCGGGGAGCTGTTTTTT.

The genes are TRBV27 and TRBJ1-4; 8 bases are shared with TRBD1. Germline CDR1 and CDR2: MNHEY and SMNVEV (reference sequence). The ends lost 2 bases at V and 8 bases at J; junction bases unmatched: 1. The CDR3 sequence is 13 residues long. The DNA of the CDR3 is TGTGCCAGCAGTTTAGGGACAGGCGAAAAACTGTTTTTT. Its protein product is CASSLGTGEKLFF. Complete variable domain (other parts from reference TRBV27 and TRBJ1-4): EAQVTQNPRYLITVTGKKLTVTCSQNMNHEYMSWYRQDPGLGLRQIYYSMNVEVTDKGDVPEGYKVSRKEKRNFPLILESPSPNQTSLYFCASSLGTGEKLFFGSGTQLSVL.

This chain connects TRBV29-1 to TRBJ1-1; D is uncertain. Germline V lookup: CDR1 SQVTM, CDR2 ANQGSEA. The CDR3 runs to 11 residues. V dropped 7 bases and J dropped 5 bases, with 11 bases sitting between them. The CDR3, as DNA: TGCAGCGGAGGACTCGAAACTGAAGCTTTCTTT. This gives the protein CSGGLETEAFF.

This chain links TRBV6-5 with TRBJ2-5; no clear D. CDR1 is MNHEY, CDR2 SVGAGI, per germline. Trimming took off 2 bases at V and 5 bases at J, with 3 bases between the two ends. The CDR3 consists of 11 residues. The CDR3 reads CASSYAETQYF. CDR3 coding DNA: TGTGCCAGCAGTTACGCGGAGACCCAGTACTTC.